A single sample is the source of the 10 T cell receptor beta chains below, sequenced in a study of blood T cell repertoires in COVID-19. The assay was immunoSEQ multiplex PCR, and TCRdb's table has in-frame clones only and misses some. The sample records 200,000 to 250,000 clones, approximately 83% being singletons. The sequencing input was peripheral blood. Receptors were obtained from an older woman with acute or convalescent COVID-19.

This chain connects TRBV15 to TRBJ2-7, with TRBD1 identical over 10 bases. V was pared by 1 base and J by 3 bases, with 6 bases of the junction left unmatched. Germline values: CDR1 LNHNV, CDR2 YYDKDF (reference sequence). The CDR3 is made up of 16 amino acids. This chain's CDR3 is CATSRGMGTGVYEQYF. The DNA of the CDR3 is TGTGCCACCAGCAGAGGGATGGGGACAGGGGTCTACGAGCAGTACTTC.

The genes are TRBV28 and TRBJ1-1; 7 nucleotides agree with TRBD1. V lost 5 bases and J lost 4; bases outside the gene matches: 10. Germline CDR1 and CDR2: MDHEN and SYDVKM. This CDR3 contains 15 residues. DNA for the CDR3: TGTGCCAGCAGTCCACAACAGGGGTCTTTCACTGAAGCTTTCTTT. Encoded protein: CASSPQQGSFTEAFF. Filled out from reference TRBV28 and TRBJ1-1, the complete variable domain reads DVKVTQSSRYLVKRTGEKVFLECVQDMDHENMFWYRQDPGLGLRLIYFSYDVKMKEKGDIPEGYSVSREKKERFSLILESASTNQTSMYLCASSPQQGSFTEAFFGQGTRLTVV.

The CDR3 protein is CASSYRPGYEQYF. In DNA form, the CDR3 reads TGTGCCAGCAGTTATCGTCCCGGCTACGAGCAGTACTTC. The chain is built from TRBV7-2 and TRBJ2-7; D call uncertain. The CDR3 consists of 13 residues. V lost 6 bases and J 3 bases, leaving 12 bases between the germline ends. The germline CDR1 and CDR2 sequences are SGHTA and FQGNSA.

The chain combines TRBV11-2 with TRBJ2-2; 10 bases line up with TRBD2. V shed 3 bases, J shed 1 base, and the junction held 2 bases outside the gene matches. The CDR3 sequence is 16 residues long. CDR1 and CDR2 from the germline V gene are SGHAT and FQNNGV. CDR3: CASSFSGGKNTGELFF. In nucleotides, the CDR3 is TGTGCCAGCAGCTTTAGCGGGGGGAAGAACACCGGGGAGCTGTTTTTT.

The genes are TRBV10-1 and TRBJ1-4; D is perhaps TRBD1 (5 bases). Trimming took 7 bases from V and 0 from J, leaving 12 bases between them. The CDR3 is made up of 15 amino acids. The germline V gene has CDR1 WNHNN and CDR2 SYGVQD (reference sequence). For the CDR3, the DNA is TGCGCCAGCATTTATACGGGGGCAACTAATGAAAAACTGTTTTTT. Protein: CASIYTGATNEKLFF.

This clone has a handful of counts. The V gene is TRBV6-4, the J gene TRBJ2-2; D may be TRBD2 (5 bases). The ends were cut back, 8 bases at V and 1 base at J, with 11 bases in the middle. Germline-derived CDR1 and CDR2 are MRHNA and SNTAGT. The CDR3 length is 14 residues. CDR3 nucleotides: TGTGCCAGCCGATTGGACTTGAACACCGGGGAGCTGTTTTTT. Translated: CASRLDLNTGELFF.

The V and J genes are TRBV12-3 or TRBV12-4 and TRBJ1-5, with no clear D. Trimming took off 6 bases at V and 1 base at J, with 4 bases between the two ends. CDR3 size: 12 residues. The CDR3 loop is CASRTSNQPQHF. The CDR3 bases are TGTGCCAGCAGGACAAGCAATCAGCCCCAGCATTTT.

This rearrangement joins TRBV30 to TRBJ2-1; TRBD2 agrees at 14 bases. CDR1 GTSNPN and CDR2 SVGIG come from the germline V gene (reference sequence). The V and J ends lost 2 bases and 0 bases, in that order; junction bases with no gene match: 12. The CDR3 is made up of 20 amino acids. The CDR3: CAWSFFGLAGGLSSYNEQFF. CDR3 bases: TGTGCCTGGAGTTTCTTCGGACTAGCGGGGGGCCTTAGCTCCTACAATGAGCAGTTCTTC.

The chain combines TRBV6-5 with TRBJ1-2; no reliable D call. Germline V lookup: CDR1 MNHEY, CDR2 SVGAGI. Trimming left V 6 bases short and J 4 bases short, with 6 bases between. The CDR3 loop spans 11 amino acids. This chain's CDR3 is CASRTGYGYTF. The CDR3 DNA follows: TGTGCCAGCAGAACCGGCTATGGCTACACCTTC.

This chain links TRBV6-5 with TRBJ1-3; D is unclear. Trimming stripped 7 bases from V and 4 bases from J, with 14 bases between. This CDR3 has 14 amino acids. Germline V lookup: CDR1 MNHEY, CDR2 SVGAGI. Written as DNA, the CDR3 is TGTGCCAGCATAAACCGGGGAACAGGAAACACCATATATTTT. This translates into CASINRGTGNTIYF.